This T cell receptor (beta chain) derives from a study of graft-versus-host responses after intestinal transplantation. J was trimmed by 8 bases and V by 5 bases; bases with no gene match: 15. Germline V gene data show CDR1 as MNHEY and CDR2 as SMNVEV (reference sequence). This CDR3 is built from 17 residues. Produced via immunoSEQ multiplex PCR; TCRdb's table is partial and in-frame only. The sample lists about 25,000 clones; roughly 94% were seen once. The chain employs TRBV27 and TRBJ2-1; 10 nucleotides line up with TRBD2. This receptor was identified in a human patient who received an intestinal transplant, so some T cells may come from the graft donor. The sequencing here drew on PBMCs, taken 156 days after intestinal transplant. CDR3 in amino acids: CASSLTEAGGLRHEQFF. The CDR3 DNA reads TGTGCCAGCAGTCTCACGGAAGCGGGAGGGCTGAGGCATGAGCAGTTCTTC.